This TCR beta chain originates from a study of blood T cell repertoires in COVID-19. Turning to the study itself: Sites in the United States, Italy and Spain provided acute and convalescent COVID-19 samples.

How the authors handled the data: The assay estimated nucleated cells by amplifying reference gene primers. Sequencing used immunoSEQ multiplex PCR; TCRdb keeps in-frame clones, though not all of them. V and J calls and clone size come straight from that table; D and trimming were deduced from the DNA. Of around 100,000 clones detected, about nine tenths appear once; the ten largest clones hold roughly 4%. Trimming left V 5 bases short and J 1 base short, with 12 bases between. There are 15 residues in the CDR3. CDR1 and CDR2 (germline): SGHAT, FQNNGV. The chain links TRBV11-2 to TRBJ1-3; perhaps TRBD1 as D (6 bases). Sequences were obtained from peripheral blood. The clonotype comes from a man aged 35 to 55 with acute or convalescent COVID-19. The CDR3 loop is CASSRRDISGNTIYF. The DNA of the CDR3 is TGTGCCAGCAGCCGCAGGGACATTTCTGGAAACACCATATATTTT. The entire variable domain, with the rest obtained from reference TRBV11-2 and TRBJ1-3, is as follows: EAGVAQSPRYKIIEKRQSVAFWCNPISGHATLYWYQQILGQGPKLLIQFQNNGVVDDSQLPKDRFSAERLKGVDSTLKIQPAKLEDSAVYLCASSRRDISGNTIYFGEGSWLTVV.